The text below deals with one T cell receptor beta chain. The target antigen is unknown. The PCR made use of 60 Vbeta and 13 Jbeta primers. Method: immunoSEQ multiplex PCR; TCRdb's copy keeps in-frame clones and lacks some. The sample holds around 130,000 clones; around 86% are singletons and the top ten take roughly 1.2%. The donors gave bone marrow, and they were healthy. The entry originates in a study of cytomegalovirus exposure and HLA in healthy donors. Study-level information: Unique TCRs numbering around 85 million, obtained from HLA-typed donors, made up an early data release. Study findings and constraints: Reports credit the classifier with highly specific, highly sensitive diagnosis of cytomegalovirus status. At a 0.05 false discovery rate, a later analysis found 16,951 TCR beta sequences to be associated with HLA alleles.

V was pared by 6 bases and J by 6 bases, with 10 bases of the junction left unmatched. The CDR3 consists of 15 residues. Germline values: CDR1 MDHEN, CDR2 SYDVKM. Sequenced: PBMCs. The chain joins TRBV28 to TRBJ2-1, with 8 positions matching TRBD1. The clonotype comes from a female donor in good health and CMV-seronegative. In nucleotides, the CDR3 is TGTGCCAGCAGCTCCGGGACAGGCGGGGTCAATGAGCAGTTCTTC. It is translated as CASSSGTGGVNEQFF.